Following are 29 T cell receptor beta chains from one sample sequenced in a study of patients and donors after allogeneic stem cell transplantation. Using its own MiXCR run on the RT-PCR reads, TCRdb lists one record per CDR3 protein. The top ten hold roughly 3% of the sample, which has approximately 160,000 distinct CDR3 sequences, 30% seen once. Sequencing was performed on blood, either unsorted or a sorted T cell fraction (not recorded which). Every receptor here comes from a human donor who was either an allogeneic HSCT recipient or a stem cell or donor lymphocyte infusion donor (not recorded which). It is not recorded whose cells these are; they may come from a transplant donor.

This clonotype appeared a few times. The chain links TRBV12-3 or TRBV12-4 to TRBJ2-5; D gene uncertain. This CDR3 contains 13 residues. The ends were cut back, 5 bases at V and 4 bases at J, with 11 bases in the middle. The CDR3 sequence: CASSQASGETQYF. CDR3 bases: TGTGCCAGCAGTCAGGCCTCGGGAGAGACCCAGTACTTC.

V usage is TRBV29-1 and J usage is TRBJ2-1; 7 bases map to TRBD2. Germline lookup yields CDR1 SQVTM and CDR2 ANQGSEA. This CDR3 has 15 residues. The ends lost 3 bases at V and 3 bases at J; junction bases unmatched: 8. The DNA of the CDR3 is TGCAGCGTTGATGAGGGACTAAAGAACTACAATGAGCAGTTCTTC. The encoded protein is CSVDEGLKNYNEQFF.

The chain couples TRBV7-9 to TRBJ2-7; no firm D call. Germline-derived CDR1 and CDR2 are SEHNR and FQNEAQ (reference sequence). The length of the CDR3 is 16 residues. The V and J ends lost 2 bases and 2 bases respectively, with 16 bases between them. In nucleotides, the CDR3 is TGTGCCAGCAGCTTAAACCCACCGTCAGATCCCTACGAGCAGTACTTC. It translates to CASSLNPPSDPYEQYF.

This clonotype was seen a handful of times. In DNA, the CDR3 is TGCGCCAGCAGTCCGGGCCTTCCGAGGGCAGATACGCAGTATTTT. Residues: CASSPGLPRADTQYF. The chain combines TRBV5-1 with TRBJ2-3; D perhaps matches TRBD2 (5 bases). The germline CDR1 and CDR2 sequences are SGHRS and YFSETQ. V lost 5 bases, J lost 4 bases, and 17 bases lay in between. CDR3 size: 15 residues.

The J gene is TRBJ2-1, the V gene TRBV20-1; D unclear. Germline-derived CDR1 and CDR2 are DFQATT and SNEGSKA (reference sequence). This CDR3 region has 15 residues. V lost 3 bases and J 0 bases, leaving 12 bases between the germline ends. The CDR3 DNA reads as TGCAGTGCTAGCTCATACTTGAGCTCCTACAATGAGCAGTTCTTC. It translates to CSASSYLSSYNEQFF.

This clonotype was seen a handful of times. The rearrangement links TRBV10-2 to TRBJ2-3; D is possibly TRBD1 (6 bases). The CDR3 contains 14 residues. Germline V gene sequence: CDR1 WSHSY, CDR2 SAAADI. V was trimmed by 8 bases and J by 4 bases, leaving 16 bases between them. CDR3 region: CASSGPSGADTQYF. CDR3 coding DNA: TGCGCCAGCTCCGGTCCTTCAGGGGCAGATACGCAGTATTTT.

This clonotype was recorded a few times. The genes are TRBV6-1 and TRBJ1-2; 10 bases line up with TRBD1. The V gene's germline CDR1 is MNHNS and CDR2 SASEGT. Trimming at V came to 7 bases and at J to 0 bases, leaving 2 bases not matched to a gene. The CDR3 loop spans 14 amino acids. CDR3 coding DNA: TGTGCCAGCAATGACAGGGGGCCTAACTATGGCTACACCTTC. It is translated as CASNDRGPNYGYTF.

With respect to this clonotype: The CDR3 end shows no conserved phenylalanine or tryptophan, and so a read error is likely. The V call is TRBV28, the J call TRBJ2-1; 9 bases are a match to TRBD1. The junction had 7 bases not matched to a gene; V was cut back by 6 bases and J by 10 bases. The CDR3 extends over 13 amino acids. Germline V gene data show CDR1 as MDHEN and CDR2 as SYDVKM. The CDR3: CASRDRGPHEQFL. The CDR3 nucleotides are TGTGCCAGCAGGGACAGGGGCCCACACGAGCAGTTCCTC.

The chain links TRBV4-2 to TRBJ2-2; TRBD2 matches 7 bases. Germline lookup yields CDR1 LGHNA and CDR2 YNFKEQ. The CDR3 sequence is 18 residues long. Trimming at V came to 3 bases and at J to 2 bases, leaving 12 bases not matched to a gene. The CDR3 reads CASSQLVPASGNTGELFF. The CDR3 DNA sequence: TGTGCCAGCAGCCAGTTGGTCCCTGCTAGCGGAAACACCGGGGAGCTGTTTTTT.

The rearrangement links TRBV27 to TRBJ2-1, with D perhaps matching TRBD2 (5 bases). The CDR3 is 16 residues long. Germline values: CDR1 MNHEY, CDR2 SMNVEV (reference sequence). The ends were cut back, 7 bases at V and 4 bases at J, with 20 bases in the middle. CDR3: CASNLLKAALYNEQFF. The CDR3 DNA follows: TGTGCCAGCAACCTCCTCAAAGCGGCACTATACAATGAGCAGTTCTTC.

This clonotype was observed a handful of times. The chain uses TRBV28 and TRBJ2-3; no reliable D call. Looked up from germline, CDR1 is MDHEN and CDR2 is SYDVKM. The CDR3 extends over 11 amino acids. V lost 4 bases, J lost 4 bases, and 3 bases lay in between. CDR3 DNA: TGTGCCAGCAGTTACCCAGATACGCAGTATTTT. Its translation: CASSYPDTQYF.

This clonotype has only a few counts. V gene TRBV4-1 combines with J gene TRBJ2-3, with 7 bases aligning to TRBD1. From germline, CDR1 is MGHRA and CDR2 YSYEKL. V trimming: 4 bases; J trimming: 2 bases; junction bases outside the gene matches: 3. The CDR3 totals 14 residues. CDR3 nucleotide sequence: TGCGCCAGCAGCCGAGGACAGGACACAGATACGCAGTATTTT. Encoded protein: CASSRGQDTDTQYF.

The chain carries TRBV12-3 or TRBV12-4 and TRBJ1-1, with unresolved D. The CDR3 covers 12 residues. V was trimmed by 3 bases and J by 6 bases, leaving 8 bases between them. The CDR3 region is CASSLMGAEAFF. CDR3 nucleotides: TGTGCCAGCAGTTTGATGGGAGCTGAAGCTTTCTTT.

A few counts support this clonotype. V gene TRBV9 combines with J gene TRBJ1-6; D not certain. With 3 bases removed from V and 6 bases from J, the gap between germline ends came to 13 bases. CDR3 length equals 15 residues. Germline values: CDR1 SGDLS, CDR2 YYNGEE. This CDR3 reads CASSEHGQSNSPLHF. The CDR3 nucleotides read TGTGCCAGCAGCGAGCACGGGCAGAGTAATTCACCCCTCCACTTT.

This clonotype was counted between two and nine times. The rearrangement joins TRBV15 to TRBJ2-2; no firm D call. V lost 1 base and J lost 1, with 4 bases in between. CDR3 length equals 14 residues. Germline CDR1 LNHNV, CDR2 YYDKDF (reference sequence). The CDR3 is CATSRVRNTGELFF. In nucleotides, the CDR3 is TGTGCCACCAGCAGAGTCCGGAACACCGGGGAGCTGTTTTTT.

The gene calls are TRBV20-1 and TRBJ2-2; the match to TRBD1 covers 9 bases. Germline CDR1 DFQATT, CDR2 SNEGSKA (reference sequence). The CDR3 covers 13 residues. With 4 bases clipped from V and 9 bases from J, the junction kept 6 bases outside the gene matches. The CDR3 loop reads CSAITGGQRELFF. DNA of the CDR3: TGCAGTGCTATTACAGGGGGCCAAAGGGAGCTGTTTTTT.

V and J are TRBV20-1 and TRBJ1-5; weak D call: TRBD1 (5 bases). Germline CDR1 DFQATT, CDR2 SNEGSKA (reference sequence). V was pared by 6 bases and J by 4 bases, with 19 bases between. The CDR3 runs 15 residues. CDR3 DNA sequence: TGCAGTGCCAGCGGAAGGGAAGGGGTGAATCAGCCCCAGCATTTT. This sequence encodes CSASGREGVNQPQHF.

The rearrangement uses TRBV7-9 and TRBJ1-6; a possible D gene is TRBD1 (6 bases). The CDR3 contains 15 residues. The V and J ends lost 6 bases and 11 bases respectively, with 20 bases between them. Germline V lookup: CDR1 SEHNR, CDR2 FQNEAQ (reference sequence). The CDR3: CASRPPGQALTPLHF. CDR3 nucleotides: TGTGCCAGCAGGCCTCCGGGACAAGCCTTGACACCCCTCCACTTT.

This clonotype was observed a few times. V is TRBV3-1 and J is TRBJ2-7; the match to TRBD2 covers 7 bases. The germline gives CDR1 LGHDT, CDR2 YNNKEL (reference sequence). The CDR3 is 14 residues long. Germline trimming cut 2 bases from V and 2 bases from J; bases unmatched to any gene: 3. DNA for the CDR3: TGTGCCAGCAGCCAACGGACTAGGACCTACGAGCAGTACTTC. Protein: CASSQRTRTYEQYF.

This clonotype was observed a handful of times. This sequence joins TRBV29-1 and TRBJ1-4; 7 bases agree with TRBD1. V lost 1 base to trimming and J lost 5 bases; unmatched junction nucleotides: 1. CDR3 size: 13 residues. Germline CDR1 SQVTM, CDR2 ANQGSEA. The CDR3 is CSVEGGQNEKLFF. For the CDR3, the DNA is TGCAGCGTTGAAGGGGGACAGAATGAAAAACTGTTTTTT.

The chain uses TRBV12-3 or TRBV12-4 and TRBJ2-3, with D perhaps TRBD2 (5 bases). The CDR3 is 13 residues long. Trimming removed 3 bases from V and 5 bases from J, with 9 bases in between. The CDR3 protein is CASSLRERDTQYF. CDR3 bases: TGTGCCAGCAGTTTGAGGGAGAGAGATACGCAGTATTTT.

This clonotype occurred a few times. This chain connects TRBV5-6 to TRBJ1-6, with TRBD1 identical over 7 bases. Germline V gene sequence: CDR1 SGHDT, CDR2 YYEEEE. The CDR3 has 14 amino acids. The V and J ends lost 1 base and 10 bases, in that order; junction bases with no gene match: 5. This chain's CDR3 is CASSLLTGSSPLHF. CDR3 sequence (DNA): TGTGCCAGCAGCTTGCTGACAGGGTCATCACCCCTCCACTTT.

This rearrangement joins TRBV9 to TRBJ2-4, with D unclear. Trimming shortened V by 3 bases and J by 8 bases, and 18 bases separated the two germline ends. Germline V gene sequence: CDR1 SGDLS, CDR2 YYNGEE. This CDR3 has 15 amino acids. Here the CDR3 DNA reads TGTGCCAGCAGCGAGGACCCCCAGTGGCAAGACATTCAGTACTTC. Residues: CASSEDPQWQDIQYF.

The chain is built from TRBV29-1 and TRBJ2-5; no firm D call. CDR1 and CDR2 (germline): SQVTM, ANQGSEA. CDR3 length equals 10 residues. The V gene lost 5 bases and the J gene lost 5 bases, with 6 bases spanning the gap. This CDR3 is CSVTTETQYF. The CDR3 DNA sequence: TGCAGCGTTACTACGGAGACCCAGTACTTC. Full variable domain (rest looked up from reference TRBV29-1 and TRBJ2-5): SAVISQKPSRDICQRGTSLTIQCQVDSQVTMMFWYRQQPGQSLTLIATANQGSEATYESGFVIDKFPISRPNLTFSTLTVSNMSPEDSSIYLCSVTTETQYFGPGTRLLVL.

This clonotype was seen more than once but under ten times. The chain carries TRBV21-1 and TRBJ1-5; the D call of TRBD1 is as the table states it, not checked on the DNA. TRBV21-1 is a pseudogene. CDR3 size: 15 residues. CDR3 region: CASSKPGNRNQPQHF. CDR3 bases: TGTGCCAGCAGCAAACCAGGGAATCGCAATCAGCCCCAGCATTTT.

This clonotype was observed many times. A junction end diverges from the germline sequence, so it may reflect a read error. The chain has TRBV10-2 and TRBJ1-2; D gene unclear. The CDR3 consists of 11 residues. Germline values: CDR1 WSHSY, CDR2 SAAADI. CDR3 region: CASSGGRRNYF. CDR3 nucleotides: TGCGCCAGCAGTGGCGGGAGGAGGAACTACTTC.

The chain couples TRBV27 to TRBJ2-3, with unresolved D. Germline V gene lookup returns CDR1 MNHEY and CDR2 SMNVEV (reference sequence). The CDR3 has 17 residues. Between the trimmed V and J ends, which lost 8 bases and 1 base, there was a span of 22 bases. CDR3 loop: CASSVLVWNRRTDTQYF. The CDR3 nucleotides read TGTGCCAGCTCTGTGTTGGTCTGGAACAGACGCACAGATACGCAGTATTTT.

V is TRBV27 and J is TRBJ1-1, with a tentative D call TRBD1 (5 bases). Germline CDR1 reads MNHEY; CDR2 reads SMNVEV (reference sequence). Between the trimmed V and J ends, which lost 3 bases and 1 base, there was a span of 9 bases. The CDR3 runs 14 residues. The CDR3 nucleotides read TGTGCCAGCAGTTTCGGGGCAGGGAACACTGAAGCTTTCTTT. Protein: CASSFGAGNTEAFF.

This clonotype appeared a few times. This chain connects TRBV7-8 to TRBJ2-3; 7 nucleotides agree with TRBD2. Germline-derived CDR1 and CDR2 are SGHVS and FQNEAQ. J gave up 0 bases and V 5 bases, and 11 bases lay outside the gene matches. CDR3 length: 17 residues. The CDR3 loop is CASSARLAGYSTDTQYF. In DNA form, the CDR3 reads TGTGCCAGCAGCGCGAGACTAGCAGGTTATAGCACAGATACGCAGTATTTT.